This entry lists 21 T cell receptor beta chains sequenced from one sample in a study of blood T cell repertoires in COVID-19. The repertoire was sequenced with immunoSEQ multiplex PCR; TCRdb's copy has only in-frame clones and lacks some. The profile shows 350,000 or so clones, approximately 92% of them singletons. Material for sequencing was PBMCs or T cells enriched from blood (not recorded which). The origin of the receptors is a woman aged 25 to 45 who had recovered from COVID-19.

This CDR3 is CASSSRTRSNEQFF. CDR3 coding DNA: TGTGCCAGCAGCTCACGGACTAGGTCCAATGAGCAGTTCTTC. The rearrangement joins TRBV7-9 to TRBJ2-1; 7 nucleotides match TRBD2. Germline CDR1 is SEHNR and CDR2 is FQNEAQ (reference sequence). The CDR3 extends over 14 amino acids. Unmatched junction bases numbered 6, after V lost 4 bases and J lost 6 bases. Full variable domain (missing parts from reference TRBV7-9 and TRBJ2-1): DTGVSQNPRHKITKRGQNVTFRCDPISEHNRLYWYRQTLGQGPEFLTYFQNEAQLEKSRLLSDRFSAERPKGSFSTLEIQRTEQGDSAMYLCASSSRTRSNEQFFGPGTRLTVL.

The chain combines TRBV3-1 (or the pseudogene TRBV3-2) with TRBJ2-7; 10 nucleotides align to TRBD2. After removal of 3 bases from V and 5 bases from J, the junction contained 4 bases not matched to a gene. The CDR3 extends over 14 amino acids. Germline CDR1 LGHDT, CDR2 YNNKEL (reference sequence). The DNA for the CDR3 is TGTGCCAGCAGCCATCTCGGGACTAGCGACGAGCAGTACTTC. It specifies CASSHLGTSDEQYF.

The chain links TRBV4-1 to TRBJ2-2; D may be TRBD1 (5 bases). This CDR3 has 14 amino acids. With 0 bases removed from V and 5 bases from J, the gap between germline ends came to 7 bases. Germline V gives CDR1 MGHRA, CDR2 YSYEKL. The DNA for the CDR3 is TGCGCCAGCAGCCAAGATAGGGGAACCGGGGAGCTGTTTTTT. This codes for CASSQDRGTGELFF.

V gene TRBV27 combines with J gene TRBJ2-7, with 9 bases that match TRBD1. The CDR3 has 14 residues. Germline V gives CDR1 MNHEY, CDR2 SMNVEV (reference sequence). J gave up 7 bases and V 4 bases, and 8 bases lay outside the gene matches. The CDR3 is CASSSTGGIWEQYF. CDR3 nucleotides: TGTGCCAGCAGTTCAACAGGGGGCATTTGGGAGCAGTACTTC.

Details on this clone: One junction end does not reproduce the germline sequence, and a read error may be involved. The CDR3 spells CATSEFPDTQYF. The CDR3 bases are TGCGCCACCAGCGAGTTCCCAGATACGCAGTATTTT. The chain joins TRBV5-1 to TRBJ2-3; unclear D gene. CDR1 and CDR2 (germline): SGHRS, YFSETQ. The CDR3 has 12 amino acids.

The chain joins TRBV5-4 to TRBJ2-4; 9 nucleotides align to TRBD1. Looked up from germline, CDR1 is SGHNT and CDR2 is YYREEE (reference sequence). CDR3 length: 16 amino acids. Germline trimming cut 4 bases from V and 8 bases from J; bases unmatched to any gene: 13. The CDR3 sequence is CASSGGQGPVGDIQYF. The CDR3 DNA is TGTGCCAGCAGCGGGGGACAGGGCCCGGTGGGGGACATTCAGTACTTC.

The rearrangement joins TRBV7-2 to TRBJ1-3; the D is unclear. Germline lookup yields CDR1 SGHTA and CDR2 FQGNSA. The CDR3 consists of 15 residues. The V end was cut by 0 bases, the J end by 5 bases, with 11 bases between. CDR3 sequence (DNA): TGTGCCAGCAGCTTAGCCGCGGGGAATAGAAACACCATATATTTT. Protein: CASSLAAGNRNTIYF.

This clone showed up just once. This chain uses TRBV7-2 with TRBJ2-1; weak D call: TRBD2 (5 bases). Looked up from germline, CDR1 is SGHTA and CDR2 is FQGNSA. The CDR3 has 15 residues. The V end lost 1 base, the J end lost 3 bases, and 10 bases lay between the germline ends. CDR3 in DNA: TGTGCCAGCAGCTTAGGGGAGTTCTTCTACAATGAGCAGTTCTTC. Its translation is CASSLGEFFYNEQFF.

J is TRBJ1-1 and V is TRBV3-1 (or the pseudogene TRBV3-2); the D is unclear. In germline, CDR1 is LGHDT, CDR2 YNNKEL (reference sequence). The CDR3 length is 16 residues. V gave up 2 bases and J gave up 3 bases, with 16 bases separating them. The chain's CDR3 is CASSQSRSLSHTEAFF. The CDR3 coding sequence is TGTGCCAGCAGCCAAAGTCGGTCTCTGTCGCACACTGAAGCTTTCTTT.

CDR3 sequence reads: CASSPAHRNTEAFF. In nucleotides, the CDR3 is TGTGCCAGCAGCCCAGCGCACCGGAACACTGAAGCTTTCTTT. V is TRBV5-4 and J is TRBJ1-1, with D unclear. The germline CDR1 and CDR2 sequences are SGHNT and YYREEE (reference sequence). Trimming cost V 4 bases and J 1 base, with 11 bases left between them. CDR3 length equals 14 residues.

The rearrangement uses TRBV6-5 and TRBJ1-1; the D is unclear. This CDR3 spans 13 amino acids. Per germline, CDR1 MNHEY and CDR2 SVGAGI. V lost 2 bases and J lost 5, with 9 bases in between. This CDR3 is CASSYERGTEAFF. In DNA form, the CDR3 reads TGTGCCAGCAGTTACGAGAGAGGGACTGAAGCTTTCTTT.

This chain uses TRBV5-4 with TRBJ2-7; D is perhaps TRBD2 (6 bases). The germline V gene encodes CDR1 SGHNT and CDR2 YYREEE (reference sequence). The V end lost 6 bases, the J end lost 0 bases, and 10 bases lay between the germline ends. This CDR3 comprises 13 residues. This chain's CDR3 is CASNDGSSYEQYF. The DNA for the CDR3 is TGTGCCAGCAATGACGGGAGCTCCTACGAGCAGTACTTC.

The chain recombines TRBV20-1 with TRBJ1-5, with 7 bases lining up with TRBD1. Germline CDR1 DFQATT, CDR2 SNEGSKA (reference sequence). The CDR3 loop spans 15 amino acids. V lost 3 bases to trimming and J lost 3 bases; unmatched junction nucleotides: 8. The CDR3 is CSASQAGGDNQPQHF. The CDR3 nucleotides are TGCAGTGCTAGTCAGGCAGGGGGTGACAATCAGCCCCAGCATTTT.

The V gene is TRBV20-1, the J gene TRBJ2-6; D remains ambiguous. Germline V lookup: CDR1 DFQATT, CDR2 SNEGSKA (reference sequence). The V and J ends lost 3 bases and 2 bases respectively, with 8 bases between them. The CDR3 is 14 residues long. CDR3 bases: TGCAGTGCTAGTCCAGGTACTGGGGCCAACGTCCTGACTTTC. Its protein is CSASPGTGANVLTF.

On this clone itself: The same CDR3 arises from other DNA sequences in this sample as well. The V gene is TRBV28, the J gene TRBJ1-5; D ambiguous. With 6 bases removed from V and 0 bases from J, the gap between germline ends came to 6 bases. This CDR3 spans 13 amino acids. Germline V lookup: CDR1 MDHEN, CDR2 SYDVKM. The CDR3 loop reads CASRIYSNQPQHF. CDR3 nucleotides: TGTGCCAGCAGAATATATAGCAATCAGCCCCAGCATTTT.

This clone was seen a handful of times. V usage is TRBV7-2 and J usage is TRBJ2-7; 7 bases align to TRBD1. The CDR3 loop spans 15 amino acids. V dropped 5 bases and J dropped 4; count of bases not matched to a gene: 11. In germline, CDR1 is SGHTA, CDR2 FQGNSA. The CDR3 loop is CASSPGAGTAYEQYF. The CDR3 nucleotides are TGTGCCAGCAGCCCCGGAGCAGGGACAGCATACGAGCAGTACTTC.

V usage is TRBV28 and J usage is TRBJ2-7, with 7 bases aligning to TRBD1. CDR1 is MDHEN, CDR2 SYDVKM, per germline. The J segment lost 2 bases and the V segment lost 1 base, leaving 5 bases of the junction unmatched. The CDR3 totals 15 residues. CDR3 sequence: CASSLLQGPPYEQYF. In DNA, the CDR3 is TGTGCCAGCAGTTTATTACAGGGGCCTCCCTACGAGCAGTACTTC.

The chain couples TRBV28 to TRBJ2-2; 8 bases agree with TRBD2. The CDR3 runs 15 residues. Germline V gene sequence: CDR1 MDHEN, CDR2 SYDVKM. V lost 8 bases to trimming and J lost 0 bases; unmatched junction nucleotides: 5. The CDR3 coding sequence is TGTGCCAGCCATAGAGCGGGAGCGAACACCGGGGAGCTGTTTTTT. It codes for CASHRAGANTGELFF.

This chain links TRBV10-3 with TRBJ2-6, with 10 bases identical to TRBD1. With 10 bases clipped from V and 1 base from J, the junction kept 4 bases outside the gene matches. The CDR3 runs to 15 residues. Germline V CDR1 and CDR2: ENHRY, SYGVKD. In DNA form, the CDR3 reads TGTGCCACCGGACAGGGGGGATCTGGGGCCAACGTCCTGACTTTC. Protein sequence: CATGQGGSGANVLTF.

DNA of the CDR3: TGTGCCACCAGCACAGGGGGGACCTTCACAGATACGCAGTATTTT. Translated: CATSTGGTFTDTQYF. This sequence joins TRBV15 and TRBJ2-3; maybe TRBD1 (7 bases). Trimming stripped 4 bases from V and 2 bases from J, with 13 bases between. CDR1 LNHNV and CDR2 YYDKDF come from the germline V gene (reference sequence). CDR3 length: 15 residues.

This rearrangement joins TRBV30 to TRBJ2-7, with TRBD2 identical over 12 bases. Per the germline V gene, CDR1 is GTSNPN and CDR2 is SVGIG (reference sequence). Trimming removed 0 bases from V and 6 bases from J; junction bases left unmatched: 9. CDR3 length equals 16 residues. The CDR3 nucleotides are TGTGCCTGGAGTGTACTTCTAGCGGGAGGGCCCCGCGAGCAGTACTTC. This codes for CAWSVLLAGGPREQYF.